This entry lists 16 T cell receptor beta chains sequenced from one sample in a study of cytomegalovirus exposure and HLA in healthy donors (dated by TCRdb to between 2016 and 2019). The method was the immunoSEQ multiplex PCR assay. A mixture of 60 forward primers for TCR Vbeta segments and 13 reverse primers for TCR Jbeta segments was used in the multiplex PCR. TCRdb retrieved this table from immuneACCESS and kept in-frame rearrangements only. Not all clones are present; in checked studies, unresolved V genes account for under half, and no reason is known for the remainder. The sample table records about 110,000 clones. The ten largest clones add up to around 4% of the sample. Sequenced material: PBMCs. These receptors were taken from a man aged 18 to 29 in good health and CMV-seronegative.

V usage is TRBV5-1 and J usage is TRBJ2-1; D remains unclear. V lost 0 bases to trimming and J lost 2 bases, with 3 bases between them. This CDR3 has 13 residues. The V gene's germline CDR1 is SGHRS and CDR2 YFSETQ. The CDR3 DNA follows: TGCGCCAGCAGCTTGGGGCCCTACAATGAGCAGTTCTTC. Amino acid sequence: CASSLGPYNEQFF.

The chain is built from TRBV18 and TRBJ1-2; D is ambiguous. The length of the CDR3 is 15 residues. Germline V gene sequence: CDR1 KGHSH, CDR2 LQKENI. Trimming took off 3 bases at V and 6 bases at J, with 17 bases between the two ends. The CDR3 nucleotides read TGTGCCAGCTCACCCGGGAACGCGGTTTCAGATGGCTACACCTTC. Its translation: CASSPGNAVSDGYTF.

The gene calls are TRBV15 and TRBJ2-5; 7 bases are shared with TRBD1. With the DNA end fitting TRBJ2-7 better, the J assignment may be wrong. Looked up from germline, CDR1 is LNHNV and CDR2 is YYDKDF (reference sequence). This CDR3 has 14 amino acids. CDR3 DNA sequence: TGTGCCACCAGCAGGTCGACAGGGCCAAACGAGCAGTACTTC. It yields the protein CATSRSTGPNEQYF.

V gene TRBV7-8 combines with J gene TRBJ2-1; D perhaps matches TRBD2 (5 bases). The germline V and J ends were trimmed by 4 bases and 5 bases, with 18 bases remaining between them. Looked up from germline, CDR1 is SGHVS and CDR2 is FQNEAQ. The CDR3 consists of 16 residues. DNA of the CDR3: TGTGCCAGCAGCTCCCCGCCTGAGCGGACCCACAATGAGCAGTTCTTC. Amino acids: CASSSPPERTHNEQFF. The variable domain in full, with the rest retrieved from reference TRBV7-8 and TRBJ2-1, is GAGVSQSPRYKVAKRGQDVALRCDPISGHVSLFWYQQALGQGPEFLTYFQNEAQLDKSGLPSDRFFAERPEGSVSTLKIQRTQQEDSAVYLCASSSPPERTHNEQFFGPGTRLTVL.

DNA of the CDR3: TGTGCCAGCAGTGACTCGGGACTAGCGGACGGGGAGCTGTTTTTT. Translation: CASSDSGLADGELFF. The chain links TRBV6-4 to TRBJ2-2, with TRBD2 identical over 11 bases. The CDR3 runs 15 residues. V was clipped by 0 bases and J by 7 bases; unmatched bases: 1. The germline V gene has CDR1 MRHNA and CDR2 SNTAGT.

The CDR3 reads CASHSGRAVTGELFF. The CDR3 DNA follows: TGCGCCAGCCATAGCGGGAGGGCCGTCACCGGGGAGCTGTTTTTT. The chain is built from TRBV5-1 and TRBJ2-2, with 11 positions matching TRBD2. The CDR3 sequence is 15 residues long. V shed 7 bases and J 4 bases; nucleotides not matched to a gene: 6. Germline CDR1 reads SGHRS; CDR2 reads YFSETQ.

The chain uses TRBV6-5 and TRBJ1-1; no clear D. The V end was cut by 5 bases, the J end by 0 bases, with 10 bases between. CDR1 is MNHEY, CDR2 SVGAGI, per germline. The CDR3 runs to 14 residues. CDR3 sequence: CASSLRGVNTEAFF. The CDR3 DNA reads TGTGCCAGCAGTCTTCGCGGGGTGAACACTGAAGCTTTCTTT.

V usage is TRBV19 and J usage is TRBJ1-1, with TRBD1 as a possible D gene (5 bases). The CDR3 contains 16 residues. Germline lookup yields CDR1 LNHDA and CDR2 SQIVND (reference sequence). Trimming left V 2 bases short and J 5 bases short, with 18 bases between. The CDR3 sequence: CASSISPQGRGTEAFF. CDR3 sequence (DNA): TGTGCCAGTAGTATATCCCCCCAGGGTAGGGGAACTGAAGCTTTCTTT.

This chain connects TRBV2 to TRBJ1-3, with D possibly TRBD1 on 6 matching bases. This CDR3 comprises 14 residues. The V gene lost 8 bases and the J gene lost 4 bases, with 15 bases spanning the gap. Per the germline V gene, CDR1 is SNHLY and CDR2 is FYNNEI. CDR3 amino acids: CASHFGGAGNTIYF. CDR3 nucleotides: TGTGCCAGCCATTTCGGGGGGGCGGGAAACACCATATATTTT.

Concerning this clone: Compared with germline, one end of the junction differs, possibly owing to a read error. V and J are TRBV27 and TRBJ1-2; maybe TRBD1 (6 bases). Germline CDR1 MNHEY, CDR2 SMNVEV (reference sequence). This CDR3 region has 16 residues. The CDR3 DNA is TGTGTCAGCAGTTTCAAACAGACGGGGGGCGACTATGGCTACACCTTC. Protein: CVSSFKQTGGDYGYTF.

The chain couples TRBV19 to TRBJ1-1; D call uncertain. Trimming left V 5 bases short and J 4 bases short, with 17 bases between. The CDR3 loop spans 15 amino acids. CDR1 and CDR2 (germline): LNHDA, SQIVND (reference sequence). The CDR3 coding sequence is TGTGCCAGTAGTTTAAGGTCTCGGGGTAGCACTGAAGCTTTCTTT. The encoded protein is CASSLRSRGSTEAFF.

The V gene is TRBV10-3, the J gene TRBJ2-5; possibly TRBD2 for D (6 bases). Gene TRBJ2-7 matches the end of the DNA better, so the J call may be wrong. Per germline, CDR1 ENHRY and CDR2 SYGVKD. CDR3 length: 13 residues. DNA of the CDR3: TGTGCCATCAGTGAGTCCGGGGGAGGCGAGCAGTACTTC. It is translated as CAISESGGGEQYF.

The gene calls are TRBV7-8 and TRBJ1-2; D ambiguous. Germline V gene lookup returns CDR1 SGHVS and CDR2 FQNEAQ. The CDR3 contains 14 residues. Trimming cost V 1 base and J 4 bases, with 10 bases left between them. CDR3 DNA: TGTGCCAGCAGCTTAGGGCCACCTCCCTATGGCTACACCTTC. It encodes CASSLGPPPYGYTF.

The chain couples TRBV9 to TRBJ2-7; a weak D match, TRBD2 (6 bases). This CDR3 has 13 residues. Trimming removed 5 bases at V and 2 bases at J, with 11 bases between. Germline CDR1 SGDLS, CDR2 YYNGEE. CDR3 region: CASSRDSAYEQYF. DNA of the CDR3: TGTGCCAGCAGTCGGGACTCCGCCTACGAGCAGTACTTC.

The gene calls are TRBV2 and TRBJ2-4; no firm D call. Germline loops: CDR1 SNHLY, CDR2 FYNNEI. The CDR3 spans 14 residues. Trimming shortened V by 1 base and J by 6 bases, and 10 bases separated the two germline ends. This CDR3 is CASSEGLPGNIQYF. CDR3 in DNA: TGTGCCAGCAGTGAAGGTCTGCCGGGAAACATTCAGTACTTC.

The chain has TRBV7-2 and TRBJ2-2; the D is unclear. Trimming shortened V by 1 base and J by 7 bases, and 7 bases separated the two germline ends. Germline V gene data show CDR1 as SGHTA and CDR2 as FQGNSA. The CDR3 is 13 residues long. The CDR3 here is CASSLDGGGELFF. Written as DNA, the CDR3 is TGTGCCAGCAGCTTAGACGGTGGCGGGGAGCTGTTTTTT.